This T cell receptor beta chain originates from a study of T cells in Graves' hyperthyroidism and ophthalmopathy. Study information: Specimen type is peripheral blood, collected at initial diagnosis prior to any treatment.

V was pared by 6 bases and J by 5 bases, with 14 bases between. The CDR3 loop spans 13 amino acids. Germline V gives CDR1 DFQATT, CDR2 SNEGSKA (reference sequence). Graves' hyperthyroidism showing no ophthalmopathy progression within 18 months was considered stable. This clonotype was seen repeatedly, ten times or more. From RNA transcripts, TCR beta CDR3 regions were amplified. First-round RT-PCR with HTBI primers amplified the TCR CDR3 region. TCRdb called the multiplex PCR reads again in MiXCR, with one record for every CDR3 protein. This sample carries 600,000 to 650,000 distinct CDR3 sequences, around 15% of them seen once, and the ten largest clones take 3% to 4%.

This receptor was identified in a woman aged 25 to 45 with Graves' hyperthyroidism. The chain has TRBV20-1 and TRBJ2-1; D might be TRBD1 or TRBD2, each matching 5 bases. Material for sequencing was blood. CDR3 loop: CSAVQGVHNEQFF. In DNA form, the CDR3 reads TGCAGTGCAGTTCAGGGAGTTCACAATGAGCAGTTCTTC.